The 8 T cell receptor beta chains listed next were all sequenced from one sample in a study of cytomegalovirus exposure and HLA in healthy donors (dated by TCRdb to the late 2010s). Receptors were amplified or captured by the immunoSEQ multiplex PCR assay. For the multiplex PCR, a mixture combining 60 forward primers for TCR Vbeta segments and 13 reverse primers for TCR Jbeta segments was used. Drawn from immuneACCESS, this table holds only the in-frame rearrangements with V and J called that TCRdb kept. Clones are partly lost; checked studies trace under half to an unresolved V gene and leave the rest unexplained. The sample table lists about 150,000 clones, 75% of them with a count of one. The top ten constitute 1.2% to 1.5% of the sample. The sample was PBMCs. The receptors come from a man younger than 35 in good health and CMV-seronegative.

V usage is TRBV6-5 and J usage is TRBJ1-1; weak D call: TRBD1 (6 bases). Germline CDR1 and CDR2: MNHEY and SVGAGI. Trimming stripped 0 bases from V and 3 bases from J, with 14 bases between. The CDR3 sequence is 16 residues long. CDR3 in DNA: TGTGCCAGCAGTTACTCGTCGGGGGGCGGGGACACTGAAGCTTTCTTT. Its translation is CASSYSSGGGDTEAFF.

This clone appeared once. The chain employs TRBV6-1 and TRBJ1-1; possible D gene TRBD1, 5 bases. V dropped 11 bases and J dropped 1 base, with 8 bases sitting between them. Germline lookup yields CDR1 MNHNS and CDR2 SASEGT. The CDR3 loop spans 11 amino acids. CDR3 in amino acids: CAVTGNTEAFF. The CDR3 DNA reads TGTGCCGTAACAGGGAACACTGAAGCTTTCTTT.

The V call is TRBV10-3, the J call TRBJ2-3; TRBD2 agrees at 12 bases. Germline CDR1 and CDR2: ENHRY and SYGVKD. The V and J ends lost 5 bases and 5 bases, in that order; junction bases with no gene match: 11. This CDR3 contains 17 residues. The CDR3 sequence: CAISRSSGRAREDTQYF. For the CDR3, the DNA is TGTGCCATCAGTAGGTCTAGCGGGAGGGCCCGGGAAGATACGCAGTATTTT.

The chain recombines TRBV7-2 with TRBJ1-2; 9 positions agree with TRBD1. The CDR3 contains 15 residues. Germline V gene lookup returns CDR1 SGHTA and CDR2 FQGNSA. The trim removed 9 bases at V and 0 bases at J, leaving 8 bases unmatched. CDR3 bases: TGTGCCAGAAAGACAGGGGGTTCAGCTAACTATGGCTACACCTTC. It codes for CARKTGGSANYGYTF.

The chain recombines TRBV4-1 with TRBJ2-7; maybe TRBD1 (6 bases). The CDR3 covers 15 residues. Trimming shortened V by 0 bases and J by 3 bases, and 12 bases separated the two germline ends. Germline CDR1 reads MGHRA; CDR2 reads YSYEKL. The CDR3: CASSQEQGKSYEQYF. CDR3 DNA sequence: TGCGCCAGCAGCCAAGAACAGGGTAAGAGCTACGAGCAGTACTTC.

The rearrangement joins TRBV9 to TRBJ2-2; TRBD1 is a possible D gene (6 bases). This CDR3 is 13 amino acids long. Trimming removed 3 bases from V and 7 bases from J, with 10 bases in between. Germline CDR1 reads SGDLS; CDR2 reads YYNGEE. CDR3 loop: CASSEGTSGELFF. In DNA, the CDR3 is TGTGCCAGCAGCGAGGGGACAAGCGGGGAGCTGTTTTTT.

Worth noting for this clone: Compared with germline, one end of the junction differs, possibly owing to a read error. This chain links TRBV7-9 with TRBJ1-5; 7 bases are shared with TRBD1. Looked up from germline, CDR1 is SEHNR and CDR2 is FQNEAQ (reference sequence). The CDR3 spans 15 residues. The DNA of the CDR3 is TGTTCCAGCAGCTCGACAGGGAAGGTTAATCAGCCCCAGCATTTT. It translates to CSSSSTGKVNQPQHF.

This clone was picked up one time. This chain joins TRBV6-1 and TRBJ2-3; 11 nucleotides agree with TRBD2. CDR3 length: 15 residues. Germline trimming cut 8 bases from V and 5 bases from J; bases unmatched to any gene: 9. Germline CDR1 reads MNHNS; CDR2 reads SASEGT. CDR3 sequence (DNA): TGTGCCAGCGGGTGGCTAGCGGGAGGAAAAGATACGCAGTATTTT. Protein product: CASGWLAGGKDTQYF.